This note documents a single T cell receptor (beta chain) sequence. Its antigen is not identified. The CDR3 length is 14 residues. Trimming pared 1 base from V and 5 bases from J, leaving 14 bases between. Germline V gives CDR1 GTSNPN, CDR2 SVGIG (reference sequence). This PCR relied on a set of 60 Vbeta primers and 13 Jbeta primers. Clones were sequenced by immunoSEQ multiplex PCR, and TCRdb holds only the in-frame ones, with some missing. The table lists 99,000 or so clones, over 70% of them singletons, with approximately 5.6% in the top ten. The sample originates from a study of cytomegalovirus exposure and HLA in healthy donors. General observations from the study: In a later analysis, common viral pathogens appeared linked to several of the most significant clusters. A later analysis associated approximately 17,000 TCR beta sequences with HLA alleles at a 0.05 false discovery rate. Most TCR sequences were seen very rarely across donors, but some public TCRs occurred in many. Available immune exposure information was restricted to CMV serostatus only.

The chain combines TRBV30 with TRBJ2-5; perhaps TRBD1 as D (5 bases). Sequenced material: PBMCs. This TCR derives from a male donor in good health and CMV-seronegative. CDR3 residues: CAWSAGQPRETQYF. CDR3 nucleotide sequence: TGTGCCTGGAGTGCCGGACAACCGAGGGAGACCCAGTACTTC.